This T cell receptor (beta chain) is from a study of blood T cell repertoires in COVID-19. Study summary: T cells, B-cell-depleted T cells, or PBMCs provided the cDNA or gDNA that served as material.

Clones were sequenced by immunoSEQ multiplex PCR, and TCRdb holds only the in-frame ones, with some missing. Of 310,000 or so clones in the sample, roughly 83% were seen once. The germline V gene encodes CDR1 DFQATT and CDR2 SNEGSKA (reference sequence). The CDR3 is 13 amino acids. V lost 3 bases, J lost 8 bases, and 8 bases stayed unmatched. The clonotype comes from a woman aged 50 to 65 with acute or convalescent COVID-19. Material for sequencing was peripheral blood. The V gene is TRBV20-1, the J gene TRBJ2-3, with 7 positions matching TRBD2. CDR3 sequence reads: CSASLAGVSTQYF. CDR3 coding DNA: TGCAGTGCTAGTCTGGCGGGAGTCTCTACGCAGTATTTT.